A single sample gave rise to the 10 T cell receptor beta chains below, sequenced in a study of CD8+ T cells in alopecia areata. RNA, once extracted, was reverse transcribed into cDNA for use as the sequencing template. Method: immunoSEQ multiplex PCR; TCRdb's copy keeps in-frame clones and lacks some. This sample has 130,000 to 150,000 clones, with over 70% found just once. This material consisted of CD8+ T cells sorted from blood, taken at week 0. These receptors were obtained from a human donor with alopecia areata.

The chain joins TRBV25-1 to TRBJ1-4; a weak D match, TRBD1 (6 bases). From germline, CDR1 is MGHDK and CDR2 SYGVNS. Trimming removed 1 base at V and 8 bases at J, with 14 bases between. The length of the CDR3 is 15 residues. CDR3 protein: CASSELGAQGEKLFF. CDR3 sequence (DNA): TGTGCCAGCAGTGAATTGGGGGCGCAAGGGGAAAAACTGTTTTTT. Variable domain in full (rest from reference TRBV25-1 and TRBJ1-4): EADIYQTPRYLVIGTGKKITLECSQTMGHDKMYWYQQDPGMELHLIHYSYGVNSTEKGDLSSESTVSRIRTEHFPLTLESARPSHTSQYLCASSELGAQGEKLFFGSGTQLSVL.

The chain uses TRBV7-9 and TRBJ2-3; tentatively, D is TRBD2 (7 bases). CDR1 is SEHNR, CDR2 FQNEAQ, per germline (reference sequence). V gave up 2 bases and J gave up 2 bases, with 14 bases separating them. The CDR3 spans 16 residues. Written as DNA, the CDR3 is TGTGCCAGCAGCTTACCCGAGGGGGGGGCCACAGATACGCAGTATTTT. This encodes CASSLPEGGATDTQYF.

The gene calls are TRBV4-1 and TRBJ2-3, with 14 bases identical to TRBD2. Germline V gene sequence: CDR1 MGHRA, CDR2 YSYEKL. V trimming: 4 bases; J trimming: 5 bases; junction bases outside the gene matches: 5. CDR3 length: 16 residues. Written as DNA, the CDR3 is TGCGCCAGCAGCCTTCAGGGACTAGCGGGAGAAGATACGCAGTATTTT. Encoded protein: CASSLQGLAGEDTQYF.

This chain links TRBV30 with TRBJ2-6; D gene unclear. Germline V gene lookup returns CDR1 GTSNPN and CDR2 SVGIG (reference sequence). Trimming left V 6 bases short and J 4 bases short, with 10 bases between. CDR3 length: 13 amino acids. The CDR3 sequence is CACPSAGANVLTF. Written as DNA, the CDR3 is TGTGCCTGCCCCTCGGCCGGGGCCAACGTCCTGACTTTC.

The gene calls are TRBV15 and TRBJ2-7; D uncertain. Germline CDR1 is LNHNV and CDR2 is YYDKDF (reference sequence). V was pared by 0 bases and J by 6 bases, with 9 bases between. This CDR3 is 13 amino acids long. The CDR3 DNA reads TGTGCCACCAGCAGAGATACGGCTTTCGAGCAGTACTTC. Translated, it gives CATSRDTAFEQYF.

The V and J genes are TRBV27 and TRBJ2-7; the D is unclear. Germline V CDR1 and CDR2: MNHEY, SMNVEV (reference sequence). The V end lost 1 base, the J end lost 6 bases, and 16 bases lay between the germline ends. The CDR3 runs to 15 residues. This CDR3 is CASSLFSRATGEQYF. CDR3 in DNA: TGTGCCAGCAGTTTATTTTCACGGGCGACGGGCGAGCAGTACTTC.

The chain employs TRBV19 and TRBJ2-1, with unresolved D. V gave up 4 bases and J gave up 3 bases, with 13 bases separating them. This CDR3 is 15 amino acids long. Germline assignment: CDR1 LNHDA and CDR2 SQIVND (reference sequence). For the CDR3, the DNA is TGTGCCAGTAGTACGGACGACTCCCACTACAATGAGCAGTTCTTC. It codes for CASSTDDSHYNEQFF.

This clone occurred a few times. This rearrangement joins TRBV7-9 to TRBJ1-5; D not resolved. Trimming left V 2 bases short and J 5 bases short, with 16 bases between. CDR1 is SEHNR and CDR2 is FQNEAQ in the germline V gene (reference sequence). This CDR3 contains 16 residues. CDR3 coding DNA: TGTGCCAGCAGCTTAATGTCGGAATCCGGGGATCAGCCCCAGCATTTT. Its protein is CASSLMSESGDQPQHF.

The V gene is TRBV6-1, the J gene TRBJ1-1; perhaps TRBD1 as D (6 bases). Trimming cost V 2 bases and J 8 bases, with 12 bases left between them. The CDR3 has 13 amino acids. CDR1 is MNHNS, CDR2 SASEGT, per germline. CDR3 sequence reads: CASSESPGTEAFF. CDR3 nucleotide sequence: TGTGCCAGCAGTGAAAGCCCCGGGACAGAAGCTTTCTTT.

The chain couples TRBV4-1 to TRBJ2-1; TRBD2 matches 15 bases. Germline CDR1 and CDR2: MGHRA and YSYEKL. This CDR3 is 16 amino acids long. V shed 0 bases and J 9 bases; nucleotides not matched to a gene: 3. CDR3 amino acids: CASSQDGTSGRSEQFF. CDR3 DNA sequence: TGCGCCAGCAGCCAAGATGGGACTAGCGGGAGGAGTGAGCAGTTCTTC.